This T cell receptor beta chain was identified during a study of vaccination and CD4 T cells after COVID-19. Noted treatment: roughly 10-day PBMC culture with coronavirus spike peptide pools or control peptides (ViraFEST assay). The unexposed donor's CD4+ T cells were collected before the COVID-19 pandemic (2011-2018). In the ViraFEST assay, peptide-pool expansion preceded TCR sequencing of expanded clonotypes. In regard to this clonotype: The antigen remains undetermined.

Per germline, CDR1 SGHRS and CDR2 YFSETQ. V was clipped by 5 bases and J by 2 bases, with 16 bases between them. CDR3 size: 15 residues. General study results and limits: Within the convalescent patients, spike mono-reactivity was found in 304 of 307 vaccine-specific clones. SARS-CoV-2-reactive clonotypes rose nonsignificantly, with the median going from around 20 to 38. Convalescent patients' median share of reactive clones seen only post-vaccination was around 90%.

Sequencing of DNA taken from cultured CD4+ T cells relied on the Oncomine TCR Beta short-read assay. TCRdb reprocessed the PCR reads via MiXCR and lists one record per CDR3 protein. The table has roughly 9,800 distinct CDR3 sequences, 35% to 45% seen once. This chain uses TRBV5-1 with TRBJ1-2, with D perhaps matching TRBD1 (5 bases). The receptor was isolated from a human donor in good health. Specimen: CD4+ T cells from blood, cultured in vitro. The CDR3 spells CASRSLAGLNYGYTF. The CDR3 DNA reads TGCGCCAGCAGATCCCTGGCGGGGCTCAACTATGGCTACACCTTC.